This TCR beta chain came from a study of beta chain features in type 1 diabetes. Notes on the study in general: For type 1 diabetes patients, VDJ junctions showed fewer insertions and more deletions. Type 1 diabetes patients showed a moderate but significant shortening of TCRB CDR3s in all four CD4+ subsets. A possible short-template PCR bias applies equally to patients and controls.

Trimming removed 1 base at V and 1 base at J, with 4 bases between. CDR1 and CDR2 from the germline V gene are SGHTS and YDEGEE. This CDR3 region has 13 residues. Expressed TCRB transcripts were sequenced because the isolated RNA had all been reverse transcribed beforehand. Using immunoSEQ multiplex PCR, the repertoire was profiled, and TCRdb retains in-frame clones only, with some absent. This sample carries some 640,000 clones, more than 13% of them seen once, and the ten largest clones take 0.03% to 0.045%. This clone appeared a few times. Its antigen is as yet unknown. Sequencing was performed on naive CD4+ T cells from blood. The rearrangement uses TRBV5-8 and TRBJ2-3; no firm D call. This clonotype was sampled from a man aged 18 to 29 with type 1 diabetes. In DNA, the CDR3 is TGTGCCAGCAGCTTGATGGGCACAGATACGCAGTATTTT. Translation gives CASSLMGTDTQYF.